This is a list of T cell receptor beta chains from one sample in a study of blood T cells in healthy people across ages. TCRdb re-called the 5' RACE reads through MiXCR, storing one row per CDR3 protein. The sample shows about a million distinct CDR3 sequences, 45% to 60% of them seen only once. The sequenced material came from blood. Source of these receptors: a woman aged 60-75 years in good health. Both conserved end residues are part of each CDR3. D genes are given only for firm matches. The size entry is marked missing in some rows and otherwise reads once, few, many or a size class.

v_call	d_call	j_call	clone_size	cdr3_nt	cdr3_aa
TRBV18	.	TRBJ1-1	.	TGTGCCAGCTCACCAGCGGGGATTGCCATGAACACTGAAGCTTTCTTT	CASSPAGIAMNTEAFF
TRBV14	.	TRBJ2-3	once	TGTGCCAGCAGCCAAGTGAGGATAGCAGATACGCAGTATTTT	CASSQVRIADTQYF
TRBV5-6	.	TRBJ1-6	.	TGTGCCAGCAGCTTGGACAGTGGGAACTATAATTCACCCCTCCACTTT	CASSLDSGNYNSPLHF
TRBV4-2	TRBD1	TRBJ2-1	once	TGTGCCAGCAGCCAAGAGGGCCGACAGGGGGCTCGAGAGACCCAGTTCTTC	CASSQEGRQGARETQFF
TRBV21-1	.	TRBJ1-5	.	TGTGCCAGCAGCAAAGGGTCCCAGGGTGAGGGTCAGCCCCAGCATTTT	CASSKGSQGEGQPQHF
TRBV2	TRBD2	TRBJ2-2	.	TGTGCCAGCAGGGGGACTAGCGAGCCTACCGGGGAGCTGTTTTTT	CASRGTSEPTGELFF
TRBV29-1	.	TRBJ2-5	few	TGCAGCGTTGCGGGCCAGCAAGAGACCCAGTACTTC	CSVAGQQETQYF
TRBV7-2	TRBD2	TRBJ2-1	.	TGTGCCAGCAGCTTAGGTAGGAGGACTAGCGGAAATGAGCAGTTCTTC	CASSLGRRTSGNEQFF
TRBV5-4	.	TRBJ2-7	.	TGTGCCAGCAGCGCTGGAAGAGGTGCCGCTTACGAGCAGTACTTC	CASSAGRGAAYEQYF
TRBV20-1	.	TRBJ1-5	many	TGCAGTGCTAGCAGCAATCAGCCCCAGCATTTT	CSASSNQPQHF
TRBV7-6	.	TRBJ1-5	.	TGTGCCAACAGCTTAGTTGGAGGGGGTACCAATCAGCCCCAGCATTTT	CANSLVGGGTNQPQHF
TRBV6-5	.	TRBJ2-1	.	TGTGCCAGCAGTCCCGAACACCGCTACAATGAGCAGTTCTTC	CASSPEHRYNEQFF